These T cell receptor beta chains were read from a single sample in a study of blood T cells in healthy people across ages. TCRdb re-derived calls from the 5' RACE reads in MiXCR, one entry per CDR3 protein. This sample has approximately 690,000 distinct CDR3 sequences, with 58% found just once. The sequenced sample was blood. The receptors stem from a man aged 55 to 70 in good health. Both conserved end residues are part of each CDR3. Each record gives: CDR3 DNA, CDR3 protein, V gene, D gene, clone size, J gene. The D gene is left open where the match is weak. Where a row states a size, it is once, few, many or the class of an expanded clone; other rows omit it.

CDR3 DNA: TGTGCCAGCAGTGAAAACAGGTCGGATGGCTACACCTTC
CDR3 protein: CASSENRSDGYTF
V gene: TRBV2
D gene: -
clone size: few
J gene: TRBJ1-2

CDR3 DNA: TGCGCCAGCAGCTCCCGACTGCAAGAGACCCAGTACTTC
CDR3 protein: CASSSRLQETQYF
V gene: TRBV5-1
D gene: -
clone size: many
J gene: TRBJ2-5

CDR3 DNA: TGTGCCAGCAGCGGTCGGACAGGGGCGGAGAACTATGGCTACACCTTC
CDR3 protein: CASSGRTGAENYGYTF
V gene: TRBV7-9
D gene: TRBD1
clone size: -
J gene: TRBJ1-2

CDR3 DNA: TGCAGCGTTGAAGGGGCAGAGACCCAGTACTTC
CDR3 protein: CSVEGAETQYF
V gene: TRBV29-1
D gene: -
clone size: -
J gene: TRBJ2-5

CDR3 DNA: TGCAGTGCTAGTATAGGACTCCAAGAGACCCAGTACTTC
CDR3 protein: CSASIGLQETQYF
V gene: TRBV20-1
D gene: -
clone size: -
J gene: TRBJ2-5

CDR3 DNA: TGTGCCAGCCGGGGGGCCCGCTCCTACGAGCAGTACTTC
CDR3 protein: CASRGARSYEQYF
V gene: TRBV10-3
D gene: -
clone size: -
J gene: TRBJ2-7

CDR3 DNA: TGTGCCAGCAGCCGGGCTAGCGGGGGATACCAAGAGACCCAGTACTTC
CDR3 protein: CASSRASGGYQETQYF
V gene: TRBV9
D gene: TRBD2
clone size: few
J gene: TRBJ2-5

CDR3 DNA: TGTGCCAGCAGGGGGGACAGAGGATATAATGAGCAGTTCTTC
CDR3 protein: CASRGDRGYNEQFF
V gene: TRBV2
D gene: TRBD1
clone size: -
J gene: TRBJ2-1

CDR3 DNA: TGTGCCAGCAGCTTAGTGGTAGCGGGGGGGCAAGAGACCCAGTACTTC
CDR3 protein: CASSLVVAGGQETQYF
V gene: TRBV7-2
D gene: TRBD2
clone size: -
J gene: TRBJ2-5

CDR3 DNA: TGCAGTGCTAGAGTCCCTCCAAAGGGGACCGTCTCCTACGAGCAGTACTTC
CDR3 protein: CSARVPPKGTVSYEQYF
V gene: TRBV20-1
D gene: -
clone size: few
J gene: TRBJ2-7

CDR3 DNA: TGTGCCATCAGTGTTAGCAGCTCTAGCACAGATACGCAGTATTTT
CDR3 protein: CAISVSSSSTDTQYF
V gene: TRBV10-3
D gene: -
clone size: -
J gene: TRBJ2-3

CDR3 DNA: TGCGCCAGCAGCCCCACCGTGGGCCCCCAAGAGACCCAGTACTTC
CDR3 protein: CASSPTVGPQETQYF
V gene: TRBV5-1
D gene: -
clone size: -
J gene: TRBJ2-5

CDR3 DNA: TGTGCCAGCAGTGGAGCCCATCAGGGTACCCAGTACTTC
CDR3 protein: CASSGAHQGTQYF
V gene: TRBV27
D gene: -
clone size: few
J gene: TRBJ2-5

CDR3 DNA: TGTGCCATCAGTGACCCCGGGGCTCCAAGCTCCTACGAGCAGTACTTC
CDR3 protein: CAISDPGAPSSYEQYF
V gene: TRBV10-3
D gene: -
clone size: -
J gene: TRBJ2-7

CDR3 DNA: TGCAGTGCTACGAAAGGTGGGGAGACCCAGTACTTC
CDR3 protein: CSATKGGETQYF
V gene: TRBV20-1
D gene: -
clone size: -
J gene: TRBJ2-5

CDR3 DNA: TGTGCCAGCAGTGAAAAGGGGACAGGCTACGAGCAGTACTTC
CDR3 protein: CASSEKGTGYEQYF
V gene: TRBV2
D gene: TRBD1
clone size: -
J gene: TRBJ2-7

CDR3 DNA: TGTGCCAGCAGCTCGCAGTTTGCGGCGGGCTACACCTTC
CDR3 protein: CASSSQFAAGYTF
V gene: TRBV7-2
D gene: -
clone size: -
J gene: TRBJ1-2

CDR3 DNA: TGCAGGTCGACAGGTGGCGGAGGAGAGACCCAGTACTTC
CDR3 protein: CRSTGGGGETQYF
V gene: TRBV20-1
D gene: -
clone size: -
J gene: TRBJ2-5

CDR3 DNA: TGCAGCGTTGGGGTCGCCTACGAGCAGTACTTC
CDR3 protein: CSVGVAYEQYF
V gene: TRBV29-1
D gene: -
clone size: -
J gene: TRBJ2-7

CDR3 DNA: TGTGCCAGCAGTTCCCGACAGGGGGCGGGTGGGGCCAACGTCCTGACTTTC
CDR3 protein: CASSSRQGAGGANVLTF
V gene: TRBV6-5
D gene: TRBD1
clone size: -
J gene: TRBJ2-6

CDR3 DNA: TGTGCCAGCAGTTTTGTGGCGGGGGCGTCAGATACGCAGTATTTT
CDR3 protein: CASSFVAGASDTQYF
V gene: TRBV12-3/TRBV12-4
D gene: -
clone size: -
J gene: TRBJ2-3

CDR3 DNA: TGTGCCAGCAGCCAAGCCAGCGGGGGGATCAATGAGCAGTTCTTC
CDR3 protein: CASSQASGGINEQFF
V gene: TRBV3-1
D gene: TRBD2
clone size: -
J gene: TRBJ2-1

CDR3 DNA: TGCGCCAGCAGCCCGGGGACACGGGAAGATCAGCCCCAGCATTTT
CDR3 protein: CASSPGTREDQPQHF
V gene: TRBV5-1
D gene: -
clone size: -
J gene: TRBJ1-5

CDR3 DNA: TGTGCCAGCAGTGCTGGCAGGGAACGCGCCGGGGAGCTGTTTTTT
CDR3 protein: CASSAGRERAGELFF
V gene: TRBV4-2
D gene: -
clone size: -
J gene: TRBJ2-2

CDR3 DNA: TGCGCCAGCAGACCCATGGGGCAAGAGACCCAGTACTTC
CDR3 protein: CASRPMGQETQYF
V gene: TRBV5-1
D gene: -
clone size: -
J gene: TRBJ2-5

CDR3 DNA: TGTGCCAGCAGCTTAGGGTTAATGGGGGGGGGAGAAGCTTTCTTT
CDR3 protein: CASSLGLMGGGEAFF
V gene: TRBV11-2
D gene: -
clone size: once
J gene: TRBJ1-1

CDR3 DNA: TGTGCCAGCAGCCAACGCAGCAATAATTCACCCCTCCACTTT
CDR3 protein: CASSQRSNNSPLHF
V gene: TRBV28
D gene: -
clone size: -
J gene: TRBJ1-6

CDR3 DNA: TGTGCCAGCAGTTACGAAGGCAGGTTCTCTGGCTACACCTTC
CDR3 protein: CASSYEGRFSGYTF
V gene: TRBV6-5
D gene: -
clone size: -
J gene: TRBJ1-2

CDR3 DNA: TGTGCCACCGATGGGACAGTTTCCTACGAGCAGTACTTC
CDR3 protein: CATDGTVSYEQYF
V gene: TRBV6-1
D gene: TRBD1
clone size: -
J gene: TRBJ2-7

CDR3 DNA: TGTGCCAGCAGCTTTGGACCGCGGGGGGAGACCCAGTACTTC
CDR3 protein: CASSFGPRGETQYF
V gene: TRBV7-7
D gene: TRBD2
clone size: -
J gene: TRBJ2-5

CDR3 DNA: TGCGCCAGCAGCTTGGGGCCAGCCTCCTACGAGCAGTACTTC
CDR3 protein: CASSLGPASYEQYF
V gene: TRBV5-1
D gene: -
clone size: many
J gene: TRBJ2-7